The present TCR beta chain was sequenced within a study of long-term antiretroviral therapy in people with HIV. Regarding the study as a whole: Dominance of pre-ART expanded clones persisted, fluctuating and often declining after ART. Compared with controls, HIV repertoires showed narrower CDR3 length ranges.

Remarks on this clone: Its antigen remains unidentified.

From each donor, at least one pre-ART PBMC sample and at least two post-ART PBMC samples were obtained. Every HIV-positive participant received treatment in the United States. The assay, immunoSEQ v3.0, was run at survey level. Assay used: immunoSEQ multiplex PCR; TCRdb lists only in-frame clones, some missing. This sample has some 14,000 clones, with about 84% found just once. This TCR was recovered from a woman aged 40 to 50 with HIV. The specimen comprised unsorted PBMCs, sampled 1.8 years before starting antiretroviral therapy.

The CDR3 region has the DNA TGTGCCAGCAGCTCGGGACTAGCTTCCTACGAGCAGTACTTC. Translated, it gives CASSSGLASYEQYF. V and J are TRBV2 and TRBJ2-7; 9 bases map to TRBD2. The length of the CDR3 is 14 residues. V gave up 6 bases and J gave up 1 base; unmatched junction bases: 4. CDR1 SNHLY and CDR2 FYNNEI come from the germline V gene.